The rows below give T cell receptor beta chains drawn from one sample of a study of vaccination effects on CD4 cells after COVID-19. Assay used: immunoSEQ multiplex PCR; TCRdb lists only in-frame clones, some missing. This sample has approximately 38,000 clones, with about two thirds found just once. Their antigens remain unidentified. The starting material was CD4+ T cells from PBMCs cultured with a peptide pool, obtained before COVID-19 vaccination. The receptor source for this set is a human donor who had a prior SARS-CoV-2 infection. Each CDR3 is given without its conserved first and last residue. The D gene is left open where the match is weak. Not all rows give a size; the values are once, few, many and, for expanded clones, a class.

j_call	v_call	clone_size	d_call	cdr3_aa
TRBJ2-4	TRBV19	NA	TRBD1	ASSTKHSGGAVQNIQY
TRBJ2-7	TRBV5-1	NA	NA	ASSLGSRQPIYEQY
TRBJ1-4	TRBV28	NA	NA	ASQAVGGFTNEKLF
TRBJ2-3	TRBV2	NA	TRBD2	ASNKATWTGRGGRDTQY
TRBJ2-4	TRBV20-1	NA	TRBD1	SASPRQGQY
TRBJ1-5	TRBV15	NA	TRBD1	ATSRVRGDQPQH
TRBJ2-1	TRBV20-1	NA	NA	SARESRGPL
TRBJ2-7	TRBV13	NA	TRBD2	ASSRGGPSIYEQY
TRBJ2-5	TRBV7-2	NA	TRBD2	ASSLETSGRTQY
TRBJ2-7	TRBV5-8	once	TRBD2	ASSFFRGGYAEQY
TRBJ2-3	TRBV4-1	NA	TRBD2	ASSHPGRADTQY
TRBJ2-1	TRBV15	NA	TRBD2	ATSRVGGATYNEQF
TRBJ2-7	TRBV6-2/TRBV6-3	NA	TRBD1	ASSQSRDRDSYEQY
TRBJ2-3	TRBV4-3	NA	NA	ASTPVRGTDTQY
TRBJ2-5	TRBV6-1	NA	NA	ASSGTAGAWGETQY
TRBJ2-1	TRBV3-1/TRBV3-2	few	TRBD2	ASSQVVGRAIHEQF
TRBJ1-2	TRBV18	NA	TRBD1	ASSRTTGVDGYT
TRBJ2-3	TRBV5-4	NA	NA	ASSWGAGTSTDTQY
TRBJ2-1	TRBV5-1	NA	NA	ASSNEGLLGEQF
TRBJ1-4	TRBV4-3	NA	TRBD1	ASSQGWAGGIGEKLF
TRBJ2-2	TRBV11-3	NA	NA	ASSLGEQGTGELF
TRBJ2-1	TRBV2	NA	TRBD2	ASSGGLAKKSDSYNEQF
TRBJ1-2	TRBV6-5	NA	TRBD1	ASSSTGGAYGYT
TRBJ1-4	TRBV10-3	once	NA	ATCPSAANEKLF
TRBJ2-7	TRBV30	NA	NA	AWSGRGEQY
TRBJ1-5	TRBV6-6	NA	TRBD1	ASRQGGQPQH
TRBJ2-3	TRBV5-1	NA	NA	ASSLGQVAADTQY
TRBJ2-2	TRBV4-2	NA	TRBD1	ASSPRAGGDGELF
TRBJ2-7	TRBV12-5	NA	TRBD1	ASGLRSDRVNYEQY
TRBJ2-6	TRBV6-1	NA	NA	ASSERVTGANVLT
TRBJ2-5	TRBV18	NA	NA	ASSPVSGETQY
TRBJ2-1	TRBV7-8	few	NA	ASSLFGRTSYNEQF
TRBJ2-2	TRBV10-3	once	TRBD2	AISLSGRKFAGELF
TRBJ2-5	TRBV2	NA	NA	ASSRERQETQY
TRBJ2-3	TRBV2	NA	TRBD2	ASSEQAGIAGGVDTQY
TRBJ1-4	TRBV7-9	NA	NA	ASSSNRAGNEKLF
TRBJ1-3	TRBV6-5	once	NA	ASSYDQFRSGNTIY
TRBJ2-1	TRBV5-1	NA	NA	ASSLSGSYNEQF
TRBJ1-2	TRBV7-8	few	NA	ASSPIRGANYGYT
TRBJ2-5	TRBV12-5	NA	NA	ASGLVFGGGETQY
TRBJ1-6	TRBV11-3	NA	TRBD1	ASSSTAGTALH
TRBJ1-2	TRBV5-1	NA	TRBD1	ASSLAPGQGDYT
TRBJ2-3	TRBV5-5	NA	NA	ASSSSDQTDTQY
TRBJ2-1	TRBV18	once	NA	ASSFPGFYNEQF
TRBJ2-6	TRBV4-3	NA	NA	ASSQVVSSGANVLT
TRBJ1-1	TRBV18	NA	NA	ASSPLGNTEAF
TRBJ2-2	TRBV3-1/TRBV3-2	NA	NA	ASSPKKSSDPGELF
TRBJ2-7	TRBV6-5	NA	NA	ASSYSSTAEQY